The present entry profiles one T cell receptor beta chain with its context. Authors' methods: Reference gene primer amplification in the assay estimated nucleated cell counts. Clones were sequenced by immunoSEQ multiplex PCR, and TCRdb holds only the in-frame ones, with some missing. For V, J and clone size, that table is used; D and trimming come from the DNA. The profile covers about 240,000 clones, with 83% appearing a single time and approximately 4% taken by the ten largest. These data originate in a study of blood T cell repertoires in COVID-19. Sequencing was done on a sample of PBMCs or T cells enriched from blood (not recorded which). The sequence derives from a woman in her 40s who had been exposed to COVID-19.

CDR3: CASSYVVAGVYEQFF. Written as DNA, the CDR3 is TGTGCCAGCAGTTACGTGGTAGCGGGGGTGTATGAGCAGTTCTTC. V is TRBV6-5 and J is TRBJ2-1; 9 bases agree with TRBD2. Trimming cost V 2 bases and J 8 bases; bases outside gene matches: 7. There are 15 residues in the CDR3. From germline, CDR1 is MNHEY and CDR2 SVGAGI.